These 20 T cell receptor beta chains originate from one sample sequenced in a study of blood T cell repertoires in COVID-19. TCRdb's copy holds only in-frame clones and misses some; the assay was immunoSEQ multiplex PCR. The sample includes 200,000 or so clones, roughly 80% of them seen just once. Sequences were obtained from peripheral blood. The receptor set was obtained from a man aged 55 to 70 with active or convalescent COVID-19.

The chain employs TRBV7-9 and TRBJ2-2; perhaps TRBD1 as D (6 bases). The CDR3 loop spans 13 amino acids. Trimming cost V 5 bases and J 5 bases, with 9 bases left between them. Germline loops: CDR1 SEHNR, CDR2 FQNEAQ (reference sequence). CDR3 loop: CASSPRGTGELFF. CDR3 DNA: TGTGCCAGCAGCCCGAGGGGGACCGGGGAGCTGTTTTTT.

The V gene is TRBV3-1 (or the pseudogene TRBV3-2), the J gene TRBJ2-1; 11 bases align to TRBD2. The V segment lost 3 bases and the J segment 8 bases; nucleotides outside the gene matches: 6. Germline values: CDR1 LGHDT, CDR2 YNNKEL (reference sequence). This CDR3 comprises 15 residues. CDR3 loop: CASSHLTSGSYEQFF. CDR3 sequence (DNA): TGTGCCAGCAGCCACCTTACTAGCGGGAGTTATGAGCAGTTCTTC.

In its sample, this clone was seen once. Compared with germline, one end of the junction differs, possibly owing to a read error. The genes are TRBV7-6 and TRBJ2-7; a possible D gene is TRBD1 (7 bases). This CDR3 region has 13 residues. The germline gives CDR1 SGHVS, CDR2 FNYEAQ. CDR3 sequence reads: CASSWRDRGVMDF. The DNA for the CDR3 is TGTGCCAGCAGCTGGAGGGACAGAGGGGTTATGGACTTC.

V usage is TRBV28 and J usage is TRBJ2-1, with TRBD1 matching over 7 bases. The germline V gene has CDR1 MDHEN and CDR2 SYDVKM. The V and J ends lost 3 bases and 4 bases, in that order; junction bases with no gene match: 15. The CDR3 is made up of 18 amino acids. CDR3 loop: CASSLVGVLFRGYNEQFF. Written as DNA, the CDR3 is TGTGCCAGCAGTTTGGTTGGGGTTCTGTTCAGGGGGTACAATGAGCAGTTCTTC.

The CDR3 DNA sequence: TGTGCCAGCTCACCAGAGACAGGGGAAGAGACCCAGTACTTC. Translated, it gives CASSPETGEETQYF. The chain uses TRBV18 and TRBJ2-5, with TRBD1 matching 8 bases. The CDR3 runs 14 residues. CDR1 KGHSH and CDR2 LQKENI come from the germline V gene. After removal of 2 bases from V and 3 bases from J, the junction contained 2 bases not matched to a gene.

The chain uses TRBV18 and TRBJ1-1, with TRBD1 identical over 10 bases. The CDR3 is 14 residues long. V lost 6 bases, J lost 3 bases, and 4 bases stayed unmatched. The germline gives CDR1 KGHSH, CDR2 LQKENI. The CDR3 protein is CASSPGTGDTEAFF. In DNA, the CDR3 is TGTGCCAGCTCGCCCGGGACAGGGGACACTGAAGCTTTCTTT.

The CDR3 sequence: CASSRTSGRSAQYF. The CDR3 DNA is TGTGCCAGCAGCCGGACTAGCGGGCGGAGTGCCCAGTACTTC. The rearrangement links TRBV2 to TRBJ2-5; 11 bases fit TRBD2. This CDR3 comprises 14 residues. J was trimmed by 9 bases and V by 6 bases; bases with no gene match: 9. CDR1 is SNHLY, CDR2 FYNNEI, per germline.

The chain recombines TRBV12-3 or TRBV12-4 with TRBJ2-1; D may be TRBD1 (6 bases). Trimming cost V 4 bases and J 9 bases, with 10 bases left between them. CDR3 length: 12 amino acids. CDR3 residues: CASSSGAGEQFF. In nucleotides, the CDR3 is TGTGCCAGCAGTTCAGGGGCAGGTGAGCAGTTCTTC.

This chain links TRBV11-2 with TRBJ2-7; 7 nucleotides match TRBD1. The germline V gene encodes CDR1 SGHAT and CDR2 FQNNGV. The CDR3 covers 16 residues. Trimming at V came to 0 bases and at J to 4 bases, leaving 9 bases not matched to a gene. As DNA, the CDR3 is TGTGCCAGCAGCTTAGATCCTCTGCAGGGGGAATACGAGCAGTACTTC. Translation: CASSLDPLQGEYEQYF.

The CDR3 nucleotides are TGTGCCAGCAGTTACTCGACGAGACTAGCGGATTACGAGCAGTACTTC. Protein product: CASSYSTRLADYEQYF. The chain links TRBV6-5 to TRBJ2-7; 9 positions match TRBD2. CDR3 length: 16 amino acids. The V gene's germline CDR1 is MNHEY and CDR2 SVGAGI. The V gene end was trimmed by 0 bases and the J gene end by 4 bases; junction bases not matched to a gene: 7.

V gene TRBV27 combines with J gene TRBJ1-5, with 8 bases lining up with TRBD1. The CDR3 has 14 amino acids. V lost 5 bases, J lost 4 bases, and 4 bases stayed unmatched. Germline V gene data show CDR1 as MNHEY and CDR2 as SMNVEV (reference sequence). CDR3 in amino acids: CASSGQGWNQPQHF. The CDR3, as DNA: TGTGCCAGCAGTGGACAGGGCTGGAATCAGCCCCAGCATTTT.

This chain connects TRBV3-1 (or the pseudogene TRBV3-2) to TRBJ2-3; the D gene is possibly TRBD2 (6 bases). Germline V gene lookup returns CDR1 LGHDT and CDR2 YNNKEL (reference sequence). The CDR3 totals 16 residues. Trimming shortened V by 1 base and J by 6 bases, and 17 bases separated the two germline ends. The chain's CDR3 is CASSQAGEGEQDTQYF. CDR3 nucleotide sequence: TGTGCCAGCAGCCAAGCGGGAGAAGGTGAACAGGATACGCAGTATTTT.

This clone was counted a few times. The chain uses TRBV18 and TRBJ1-1, with D hard to call. Germline lookup yields CDR1 KGHSH and CDR2 LQKENI. The CDR3 consists of 18 residues. Trimming stripped 7 bases from V and 1 base from J, with 25 bases between. CDR3 sequence (DNA): TGTGCCAGCTTCCCCCTTGCAAGAGGGCCCCAAAGGAACACTGAAGCTTTCTTT. Translated: CASFPLARGPQRNTEAFF.

V is TRBV9 and J is TRBJ2-5, with TRBD2 matching 11 bases. The CDR3 has 16 residues. The ends lost 4 bases at V and 5 bases at J; junction bases unmatched: 10. Germline CDR1 and CDR2: SGDLS and YYNGEE. CDR3 amino acids: CASSPGTSGGGETQYF. The CDR3 DNA reads TGTGCCAGCAGCCCCGGGACTAGCGGAGGTGGGGAGACCCAGTACTTC.

This clone was seen once. The chain combines TRBV6-1 with TRBJ2-7; D gene unclear. The CDR3 is 16 residues long. Germline V gives CDR1 MNHNS, CDR2 SASEGT. V was cut by 1 base and J by 2 bases, with 15 bases left in between. CDR3 nucleotides: TGTGCCAGCAGTGAAGTTTTGTTCGTCAGGCCCTACGAGCAGTACTTC. It yields the protein CASSEVLFVRPYEQYF.

This clone is a singleton in its sample. The chain links TRBV4-3 to TRBJ2-3; TRBD1 matches at 10 bases. The CDR3 loop spans 17 amino acids. Losses at the gene ends were 5 bases for V and 8 bases for J; bases not matched to a gene: 16. Germline V gives CDR1 LGHNA, CDR2 YSLEER. The CDR3 DNA follows: TGCGCCAGCAGCGTTATGGGACAGGGGATCCAAATCGGTACGCAGTATTTT. Translating gives CASSVMGQGIQIGTQYF.

This clone was seen more than once but under ten times. The chain uses TRBV9 and TRBJ1-6, with D possibly matching TRBD1 (6 bases). The CDR3 has 14 amino acids. Germline loops: CDR1 SGDLS, CDR2 YYNGEE. V was cut by 1 base and J by 7 bases, with 9 bases left in between. DNA for the CDR3: TGTGCCAGCAGCGTAACAGGGTACAATTCACCCCTCCACTTT. Amino acid sequence: CASSVTGYNSPLHF. Full variable domain (rest looked up from reference TRBV9 and TRBJ1-6): DSGVTQTPKHLITATGQRVTLRCSPRSGDLSVYWYQQSLDQGLQFLIQYYNGEERAKGNILERFSAQQFPDLHSELNLSSLELGDSALYFCASSVTGYNSPLHFGNGTRLTVT.

The chain combines TRBV13 with TRBJ2-1; TRBD2 matches 9 bases. Looked up from germline, CDR1 is PRHDT and CDR2 is FYEKMQ (reference sequence). After removal of 1 base from V and 4 bases from J, the junction contained 2 bases not matched to a gene. The CDR3 runs 15 residues. CDR3 protein: CASSLASGMYNEQFF. The CDR3 DNA sequence: TGTGCCAGCAGCTTAGCTAGCGGGATGTACAATGAGCAGTTCTTC.

This chain connects TRBV6-5 to TRBJ2-7; 7 nucleotides agree with TRBD1. The V gene end was trimmed by 6 bases and the J gene end by 5 bases; junction bases not matched to a gene: 4. CDR3 length: 12 residues. Germline V gene sequence: CDR1 MNHEY, CDR2 SVGAGI. The DNA for the CDR3 is TGTGCCAGCAGACGCACAGGGGACGAGCAGTACTTC. It encodes CASRRTGDEQYF.

The chain couples TRBV2 to TRBJ1-6; TRBD1 agrees at 11 bases. V dropped 2 bases and J dropped 0; count of bases not matched to a gene: 12. There are 21 residues in the CDR3. CDR1 is SNHLY, CDR2 FYNNEI, per germline. The CDR3, as DNA: TGTGCCAGCAGTGAATCGAAAGGGACAGGGGGAGTCTTCTCCTATAATTCACCCCTCCACTTT. Its protein product is CASSESKGTGGVFSYNSPLHF.